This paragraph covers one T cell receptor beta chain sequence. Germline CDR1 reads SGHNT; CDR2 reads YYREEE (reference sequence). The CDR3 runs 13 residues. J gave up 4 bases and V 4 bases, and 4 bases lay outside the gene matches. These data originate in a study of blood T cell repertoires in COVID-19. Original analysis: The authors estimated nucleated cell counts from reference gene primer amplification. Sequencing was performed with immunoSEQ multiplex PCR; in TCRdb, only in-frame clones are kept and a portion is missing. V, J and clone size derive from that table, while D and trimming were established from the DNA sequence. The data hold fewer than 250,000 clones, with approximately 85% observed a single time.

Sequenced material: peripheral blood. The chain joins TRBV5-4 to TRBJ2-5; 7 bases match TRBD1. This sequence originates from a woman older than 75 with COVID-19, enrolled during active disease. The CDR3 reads CASSLDRRETQYF. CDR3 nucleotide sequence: TGTGCCAGCAGCCTGGACAGGCGAGAGACCCAGTACTTC.